This is a list of T cell receptor beta chains from one sample in a study of blood T cells in healthy people across ages. TCRdb used MiXCR to reprocess the 5' RACE reads, holding one entry per CDR3 protein. In the table there are 1.5 million to 2 million distinct CDR3 sequences, less than 50% of which are singletons. The source material was blood. These receptors were taken from a woman between 35 and 50 years old in good health. The CDR3 runs from the conserved cysteine through the conserved F or W. A D gene is named only where the DNA matches it firmly. The size entry is marked missing in some rows and otherwise reads once, few, many or a size class.

j_gene,v_gene,abundance,d_gene,CDR3nt,CDR3aa
TRBJ1-2,TRBV28,.,TRBD1,TGTGCCAGCAGCCGAGGGACAGGGAGCGCTCGCTATGGCTACACCTTC,CASSRGTGSARYGYTF
TRBJ1-4,TRBV12-3/TRBV12-4,.,.,TGTGCCAGCAGTTTAGGCCTATTTAATGAAAAACTGTTTTTT,CASSLGLFNEKLFF
TRBJ2-7,TRBV12-3/TRBV12-4,.,TRBD1,TGTGCCAGCGCTACGGACAGGGCCTACGAGCAGTACTTC,CASATDRAYEQYF
TRBJ2-1,TRBV27,.,.,TGTGCCAGCAGTCGGTTGCCGGGGGCGCCAGGCAATGAGCAGTTCTTC,CASSRLPGAPGNEQFF
TRBJ2-2,TRBV6-2/TRBV6-3,few,.,TGTGCCAGCAGCGCCACCGGGGAGCTGTTTTTT,CASSATGELFF
TRBJ1-6,TRBV7-2,.,.,TGTGCCAGCAGCAGGGACACGCGATATAGTTCACCCCTCCACTTT,CASSRDTRYSSPLHF
TRBJ2-1,TRBV27,.,TRBD2,TGTGCCAGCAGCGTACTAGCGGGGGGGCCGAGTGAGCAGTTCTTC,CASSVLAGGPSEQFF
TRBJ2-1,TRBV28,.,.,TGTGCCAGCAGGCCTCGGGGGTTTGTCTTAAATGAGCAGTTCTTC,CASRPRGFVLNEQFF
TRBJ1-6,TRBV28,.,.,TGTGCCAGCAGCTCTTACAGGTCATACTCCTATAATTCACCCCTCCACTTT,CASSSYRSYSYNSPLHF
TRBJ2-3,TRBV7-2,.,.,TGTGCCAGCAGCTTAACGCGGTGGGGGACAGATACGCAGTATTTT,CASSLTRWGTDTQYF
TRBJ2-5,TRBV5-1,few,.,TGCGCCAGCAGCTTTGGCGGCGGGGGCGAAGAGACCCAGTACTTC,CASSFGGGGEETQYF
TRBJ2-7,TRBV6-2/TRBV6-3,few,TRBD1,TGTGCCAGCAGCCTCTCCCGAGTGACAGGGCCCTACGAGCAGTACTTC,CASSLSRVTGPYEQYF
TRBJ2-7,TRBV6-6,.,.,TGTGCCAGCAGTTACACCTTTGCCTCCGAGCAGTACTTC,CASSYTFASEQYF
TRBJ2-3,TRBV20-1,few,.,TGCAGTGCCGTACGTCCGGGACTCACAGATACGCAGTATTTT,CSAVRPGLTDTQYF
TRBJ2-5,TRBV10-3,few,.,TGTGCCATGGGAACAGGGAAAGAGACCCAGTACTTC,CAMGTGKETQYF
TRBJ2-5,TRBV25-1,.,.,TGTGCCAGCAGTGAATCCCGGAGGGGGCATCCGGAGACCCAGTACTTC,CASSESRRGHPETQYF
TRBJ1-2,TRBV25-1,few,.,TGTGCCAGCAGGATGGGGGCAGGGGCGAACTATGGCTACACCTTC,CASRMGAGANYGYTF
TRBJ2-1,TRBV5-1,.,.,TGCGCCAGCAGCCCCTCTAGCGTCAATGAGCAGTTCTTC,CASSPSSVNEQFF
TRBJ2-3,TRBV20-1,few,.,TGCAGTGCTAGAGATTATAGACTCACAGATACGCAGTATTTT,CSARDYRLTDTQYF
TRBJ2-1,TRBV28,.,TRBD2,TGTGCCAGCAGTTTCATGGGGGGGTCTTACAATGAGCAGTTCTTC,CASSFMGGSYNEQFF
TRBJ2-4,TRBV20-1,few,TRBD1,TGCAGCCTGCCCGGGGCAGGGGGCAGCCTAGCCAAAAACATTCAGTACTTC,CSLPGAGGSLAKNIQYF
TRBJ2-5,TRBV9,.,TRBD1,TGTGCCAGCAGCCCCCGAGACAGGGGGCGCCCGTTTGGAGAGACCCAGTACTTC,CASSPRDRGRPFGETQYF
TRBJ1-5,TRBV12-3/TRBV12-4,.,TRBD1,TGTGCCAGCAGCACAACTAGAACAGGGGTTGGACTTCGGCAGCCCCAGCATTTT,CASSTTRTGVGLRQPQHF
TRBJ1-4,TRBV12-3/TRBV12-4,.,.,TGTGCCAGCAGTCTCGGACCGTTGCGATCTAATGAAAAACTGTTTTTT,CASSLGPLRSNEKLFF
TRBJ2-1,TRBV27,once,TRBD1,TGTGCCAGCATCTCGAGGGGGCTTGGGAATGAGCAGTTCTTC,CASISRGLGNEQFF
TRBJ2-1,TRBV7-6,.,.,TGTGCCAGCAGCCTACTCCGTGGGGCAGGCAATGAGCAGTTCTTC,CASSLLRGAGNEQFF
TRBJ2-5,TRBV7-2,.,TRBD1,TGTGCCAGCAGCGGAAACAGGGGATTGGAGACCCAGTACTTC,CASSGNRGLETQYF
TRBJ2-6,TRBV19,few,.,TGTGCCAGTAGTATATGGGACATGGGTCCTGGGGCCAACGTCCTGACTTTC,CASSIWDMGPGANVLTF
TRBJ2-1,TRBV6-2/TRBV6-3,few,.,TGTGCCAGCACCTGGACAGCCTACAATGAGCAGTTCTTC,CASTWTAYNEQFF
TRBJ2-5,TRBV4-3,.,.,TGCGCCAGCAGCCAAGATCTCGGGAGAACAGGGCGTCACTACGAGCGGTACTTC,CASSQDLGRTGRHYERYF
TRBJ2-1,TRBV10-3,.,.,TGTGCCATCAGTGGAACCGAGGTCAGCAATGAGCAGTTCTTC,CAISGTEVSNEQFF
TRBJ2-7,TRBV5-1,few,TRBD1,TGCGCCAGCAGCTGGGCCGGGACAGGGGGCTCCTACGAGCAGTACTTC,CASSWAGTGGSYEQYF
TRBJ1-2,TRBV7-2,.,TRBD1,TGTGCCAGCAGCCGACCGGACAGGGGGCTCTATGGCTACACCTTC,CASSRPDRGLYGYTF
TRBJ1-1,TRBV5-1,few,.,TGCGCCAGCAGCCGTGAAGGTGGTGAAGCTTTCTTT,CASSREGGEAFF
TRBJ2-7,TRBV5-1,.,.,TGCGCCAGCAGCTTGGCCTTCCCCGCGTCCTCCTACGAGCAGTACTTC,CASSLAFPASSYEQYF
TRBJ2-5,TRBV6-5,.,.,TGTGCCAGCAGGGCTGGGTCGACCCAGTACTTC,CASRAGSTQYF
TRBJ2-3,TRBV9,.,TRBD2,TGTGCCAGCAGCGTGTTAGCGGGCACTAGCACAGATACGCAGTATTTT,CASSVLAGTSTDTQYF
TRBJ1-2,TRBV20-1,.,.,TGCAGTGCTACCCCAGGCAGGGTCTATGGCTACACCTTC,CSATPGRVYGYTF
TRBJ2-1,TRBV28,.,.,TGTGCCAGCAGTTTAGTATTCAGGGCCAATGAGCAGTTCTTC,CASSLVFRANEQFF
TRBJ2-1,TRBV6-1,.,TRBD2,TGTGCCAGCAGCAAGGACTATTGGGTAGCGGGGGGACACAATGAGCAGTTCTTC,CASSKDYWVAGGHNEQFF
TRBJ2-7,TRBV27,.,TRBD1,TGTGCCAGCAGTCCCCGGACAGGGGTCGAGCAGTACTTC,CASSPRTGVEQYF
TRBJ2-3,TRBV20-1,.,.,TGCAGTGCTAGAAAGGCTAGTACAGATACGCAGTATTTT,CSARKASTDTQYF
TRBJ2-7,TRBV7-2,.,.,TGTGCCAGCAGCTTAGTTCTTCACGAGCAGTACTTC,CASSLVLHEQYF
TRBJ1-5,TRBV28,once,.,TGTGCCAGCAGTATACGAGGGGGAATCGACAATCAGCCCCAGCATTTT,CASSIRGGIDNQPQHF
TRBJ2-6,TRBV27,many,.,TGTGCCAGCAGACGATCTGGGGCCAACGTCCTGACTTTC,CASRRSGANVLTF
TRBJ2-1,TRBV13,.,.,TGTGCCAGCAGCACCGGTCCCCACAATGAGCAGTTCTTC,CASSTGPHNEQFF
TRBJ2-7,TRBV3-1,.,.,TGTGCCAGCAGCCGGATAGTTAACTACGAGCAGTACTTC,CASSRIVNYEQYF
TRBJ2-1,TRBV6-5,.,.,TGTGCCAGCAGTTCTGGACAAACGAGCTCCTACAATGAGCAGTTCTTC,CASSSGQTSSYNEQFF